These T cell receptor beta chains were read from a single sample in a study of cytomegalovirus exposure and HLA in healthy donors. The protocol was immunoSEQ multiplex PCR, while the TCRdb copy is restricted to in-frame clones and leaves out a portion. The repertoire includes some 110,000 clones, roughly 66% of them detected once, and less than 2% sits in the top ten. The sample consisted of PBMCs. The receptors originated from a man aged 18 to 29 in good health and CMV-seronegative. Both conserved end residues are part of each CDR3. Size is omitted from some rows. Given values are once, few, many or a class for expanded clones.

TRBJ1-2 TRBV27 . CASSLLSGISGYTF
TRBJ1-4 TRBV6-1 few CASSEFFGDRGCRRFF
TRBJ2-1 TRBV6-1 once CASSELHLARQFF
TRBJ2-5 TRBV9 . CASSRSPRAGVGETQYF
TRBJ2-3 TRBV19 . CASSSGGPSTDTQYF
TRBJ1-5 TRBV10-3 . CAIRGREDQPQHF
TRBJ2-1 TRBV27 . CASTETGFVDEQFF
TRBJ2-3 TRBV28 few CASRREGTDTQYF
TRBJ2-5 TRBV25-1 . CASSEARGISETQYF
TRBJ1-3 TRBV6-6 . CASSIGTTSGNTIYF
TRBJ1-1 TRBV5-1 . CASTGQENTEAFF
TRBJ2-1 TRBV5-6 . CASSWGVGTGMVF
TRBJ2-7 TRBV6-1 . CASSEGTPGYEQYF
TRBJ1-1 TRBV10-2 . CASSIGQGKAFF
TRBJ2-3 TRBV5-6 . CASSWALRTDTQYF
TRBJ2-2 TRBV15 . CATSRTAVRTGELFF
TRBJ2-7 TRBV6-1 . CASKRTGGYEQYF
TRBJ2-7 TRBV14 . CASSLAGFYEQYF
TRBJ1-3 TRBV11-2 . CASSSLNTASSSGNTIYF
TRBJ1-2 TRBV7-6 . CASSLVAGGGAEGYTF
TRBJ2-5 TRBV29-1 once CSGTGRETQYF
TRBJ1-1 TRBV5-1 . CASSLLQGDTEAFF
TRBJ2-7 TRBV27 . CASRKLAGTYEQYF
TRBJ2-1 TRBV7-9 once CASSLVQRGNNEQFF
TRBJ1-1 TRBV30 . CAWMRGPEAFF
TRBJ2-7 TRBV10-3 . CAISDPPRSAVSYEQYF
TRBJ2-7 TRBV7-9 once CASSSPSDRLGEQYF
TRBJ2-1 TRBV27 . CASSLATVYNEQFF
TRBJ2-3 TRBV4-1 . CASSQGPTGTDTQYF
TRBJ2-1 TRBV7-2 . CASSPPLEPREQFF
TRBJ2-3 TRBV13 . CASSMTSGRPTVRQYF
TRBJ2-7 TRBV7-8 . CASSLWGTGVYEQYF
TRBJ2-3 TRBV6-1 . CASSETTGGTDTQYF
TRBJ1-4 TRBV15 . CATGRDRWGPREKLFF
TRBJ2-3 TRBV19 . CASRRPGDTQYF
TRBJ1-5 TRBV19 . CASSIGEGVRQPQHF
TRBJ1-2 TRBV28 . CASTPSPTGWVDYGYTF
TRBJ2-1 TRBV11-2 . CASSLTDRVWSEQFF
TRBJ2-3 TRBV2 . CASSEFTSGRRTQYF
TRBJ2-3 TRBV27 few CASSLRGTSTDTQYF
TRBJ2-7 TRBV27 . CASSYNRGRLVYEQYF
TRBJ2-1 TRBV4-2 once CASSFRHGAGGDSSYNEQFF
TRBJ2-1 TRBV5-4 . CASRITSANEQFF
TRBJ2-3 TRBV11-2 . CASSFNILTDTQYF
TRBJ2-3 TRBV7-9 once CASSLVPQSDTQYF
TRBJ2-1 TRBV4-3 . CASSQDRTYNEQFF
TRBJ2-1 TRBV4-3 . CASSQQLAENYNEQFF
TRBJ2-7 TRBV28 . CASSLLRESEQYF
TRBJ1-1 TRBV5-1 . CASSLIDGAGTSEAFF
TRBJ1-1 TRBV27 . CASRGVGSRTIEAFF
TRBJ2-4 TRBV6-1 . CASSRGGDLGIQYF
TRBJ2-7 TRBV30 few CAWGSGTSTEQYF
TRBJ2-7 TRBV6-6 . CASSWLAGPSYEQYF
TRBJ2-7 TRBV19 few CASSRRDTGSYEQYF
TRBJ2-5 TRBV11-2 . CASSLDRPSGRLGETQYF
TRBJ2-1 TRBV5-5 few CASSLARGGTDNEQFF
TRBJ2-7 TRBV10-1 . CASSAQLSREQYF
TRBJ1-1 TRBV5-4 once CALEGGQKNTEAFF
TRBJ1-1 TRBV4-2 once CASSQSFRGRRAEAFF